Given below is one T cell receptor (beta chain) in context. The antigen is unknown. Germline V CDR1 and CDR2: SGHAT, FQNNGV. With 7 bases removed from V and 0 bases from J, the gap between germline ends came to 7 bases. This CDR3 has 14 amino acids. This sample stems from a study of T cells and Merkel cell carcinoma outcomes. Profiling relied on immunoSEQ multiplex PCR, and the TCRdb table lists in-frame clones only, not all of them. The table has more than 12,000 clones, roughly 92% seen once. General observations from the study: Repertoire plus T-cell density reportedly predicted Merkel cell carcinoma outcomes.

The genes are TRBV11-2 and TRBJ1-6; D is unresolved. The source is a human donor with Merkel cell carcinoma. Sequenced input: tumor tissue from Merkel cell carcinoma. Here the CDR3 reads CASTPGSYNSPLHF. CDR3 DNA sequence: TGTGCCAGCACCCCAGGCTCCTATAATTCACCCCTCCACTTT.